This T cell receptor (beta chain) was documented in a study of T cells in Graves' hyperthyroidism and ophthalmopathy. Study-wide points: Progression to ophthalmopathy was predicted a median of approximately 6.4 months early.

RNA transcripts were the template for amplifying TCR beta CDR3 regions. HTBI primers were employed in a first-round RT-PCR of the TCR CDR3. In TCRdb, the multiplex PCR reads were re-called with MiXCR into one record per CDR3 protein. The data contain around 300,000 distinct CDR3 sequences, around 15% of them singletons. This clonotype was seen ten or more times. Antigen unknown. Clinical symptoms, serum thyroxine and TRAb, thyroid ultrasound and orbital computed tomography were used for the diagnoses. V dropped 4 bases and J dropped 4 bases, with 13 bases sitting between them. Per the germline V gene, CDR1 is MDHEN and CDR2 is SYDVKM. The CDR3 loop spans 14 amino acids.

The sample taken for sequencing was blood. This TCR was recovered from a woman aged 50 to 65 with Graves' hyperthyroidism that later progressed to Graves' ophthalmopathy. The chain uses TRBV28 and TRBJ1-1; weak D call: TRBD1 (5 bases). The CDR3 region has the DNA TGTGCCAGCAGTTCAGGGCGTTCGAGCACTGAAGCTTTCTTT. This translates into CASSSGRSSTEAFF.